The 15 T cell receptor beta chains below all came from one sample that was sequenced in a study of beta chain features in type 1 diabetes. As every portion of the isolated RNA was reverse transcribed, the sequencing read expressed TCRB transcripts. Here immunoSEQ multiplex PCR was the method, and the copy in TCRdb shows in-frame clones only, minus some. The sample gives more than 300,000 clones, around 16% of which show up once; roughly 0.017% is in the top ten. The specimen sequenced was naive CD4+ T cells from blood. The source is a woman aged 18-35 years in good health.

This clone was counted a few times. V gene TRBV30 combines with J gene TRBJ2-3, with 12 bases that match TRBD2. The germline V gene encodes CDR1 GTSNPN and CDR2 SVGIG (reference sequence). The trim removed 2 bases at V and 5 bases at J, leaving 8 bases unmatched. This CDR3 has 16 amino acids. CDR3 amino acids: CAWSLGLAGRIDTQYF. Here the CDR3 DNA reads TGTGCCTGGAGTCTAGGACTAGCGGGAAGGATAGATACGCAGTATTTT.

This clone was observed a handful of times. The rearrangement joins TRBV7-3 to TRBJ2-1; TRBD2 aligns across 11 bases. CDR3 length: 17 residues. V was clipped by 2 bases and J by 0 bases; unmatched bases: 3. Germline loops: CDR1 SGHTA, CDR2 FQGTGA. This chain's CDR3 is CASSLPTSGVSYNEQFF. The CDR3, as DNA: TGTGCCAGCAGCTTACCGACTAGCGGGGTCTCCTACAATGAGCAGTTCTTC.

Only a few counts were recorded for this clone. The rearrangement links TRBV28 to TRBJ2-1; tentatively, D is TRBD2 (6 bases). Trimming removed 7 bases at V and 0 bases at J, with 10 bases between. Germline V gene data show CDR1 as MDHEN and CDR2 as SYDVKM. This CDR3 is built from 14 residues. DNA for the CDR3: TGTGCCAGCACCCCCGGGAGCTCCTACAATGAGCAGTTCTTC. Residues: CASTPGSSYNEQFF.

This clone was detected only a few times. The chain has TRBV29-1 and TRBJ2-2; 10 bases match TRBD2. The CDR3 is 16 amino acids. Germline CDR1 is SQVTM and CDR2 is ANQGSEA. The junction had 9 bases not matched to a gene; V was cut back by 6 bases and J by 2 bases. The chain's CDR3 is CSVRTSGGLNTGELFF. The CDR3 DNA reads TGCAGCGTCCGGACTAGCGGAGGTTTAAACACCGGGGAGCTGTTTTTT.

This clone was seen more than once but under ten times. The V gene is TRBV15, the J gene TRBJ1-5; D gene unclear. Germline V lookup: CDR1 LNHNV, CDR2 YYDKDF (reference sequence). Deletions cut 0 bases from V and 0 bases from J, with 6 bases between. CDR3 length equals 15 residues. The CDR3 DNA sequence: TGTGCCACCAGCAGAGAGGCAGATAGCAATCAGCCCCAGCATTTT. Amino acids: CATSREADSNQPQHF.

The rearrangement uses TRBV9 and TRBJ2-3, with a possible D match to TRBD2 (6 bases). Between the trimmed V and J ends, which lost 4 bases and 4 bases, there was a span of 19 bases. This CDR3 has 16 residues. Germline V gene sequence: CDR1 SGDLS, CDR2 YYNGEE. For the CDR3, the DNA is TGTGCCAGCAGCACAAGACTAGTCAAGTTCCCAGATACGCAGTATTTT. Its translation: CASSTRLVKFPDTQYF. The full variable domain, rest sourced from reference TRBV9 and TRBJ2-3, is DSGVTQTPKHLITATGQRVTLRCSPRSGDLSVYWYQQSLDQGLQFLIQYYNGEERAKGNILERFSAQQFPDLHSELNLSSLELGDSALYFCASSTRLVKFPDTQYFGPGTRLTVL.

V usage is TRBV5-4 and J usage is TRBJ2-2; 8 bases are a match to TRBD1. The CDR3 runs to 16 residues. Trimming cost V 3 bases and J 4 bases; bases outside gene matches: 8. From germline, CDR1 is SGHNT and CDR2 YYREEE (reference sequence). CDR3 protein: CASSSGRGRVTGELFF. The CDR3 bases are TGTGCCAGCAGCTCAGGCAGGGGGCGAGTCACCGGGGAGCTGTTTTTT. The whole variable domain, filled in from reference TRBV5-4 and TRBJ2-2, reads ETGVTQSPTHLIKTRGQQVTLRCSSQSGHNTVSWYQQALGQGPQFIFQYYREEENGRGNFPPRFSGLQFPNYSSELNVNALELDDSALYLCASSSGRGRVTGELFFGEGSRLTVL.

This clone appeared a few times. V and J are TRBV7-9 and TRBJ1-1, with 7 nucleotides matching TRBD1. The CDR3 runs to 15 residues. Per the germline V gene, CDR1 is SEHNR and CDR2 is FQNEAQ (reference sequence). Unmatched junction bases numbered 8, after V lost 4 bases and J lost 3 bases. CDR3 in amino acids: CASSSTGPQDTEAFF. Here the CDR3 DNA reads TGTGCCAGCAGCTCGACAGGGCCCCAGGACACTGAAGCTTTCTTT.

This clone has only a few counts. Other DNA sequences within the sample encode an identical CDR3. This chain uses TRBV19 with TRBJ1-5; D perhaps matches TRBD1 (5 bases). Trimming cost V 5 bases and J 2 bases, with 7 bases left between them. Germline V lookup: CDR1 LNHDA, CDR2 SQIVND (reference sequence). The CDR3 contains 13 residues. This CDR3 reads CASSLTGNQPQHF. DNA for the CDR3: TGTGCCAGTAGTTTGACAGGCAATCAGCCCCAGCATTTT.

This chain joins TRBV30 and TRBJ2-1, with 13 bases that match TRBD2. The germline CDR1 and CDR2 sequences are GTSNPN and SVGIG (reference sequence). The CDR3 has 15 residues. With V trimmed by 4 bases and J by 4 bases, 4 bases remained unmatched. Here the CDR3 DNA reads TGTGCCTGGACACAGACTAGCGGGAGGTACAATGAGCAGTTCTTC. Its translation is CAWTQTSGRYNEQFF.

The CDR3 DNA reads as TGTGCCAGCAGTCGACTAGCGGGGGTCACCGGGGAGCTGTTTTTT. Its protein product is CASSRLAGVTGELFF. The chain joins TRBV28 to TRBJ2-2, with TRBD2 matching 12 bases. Germline V CDR1 and CDR2: MDHEN, SYDVKM. V shed 5 bases, J shed 4 bases, and the junction held 2 bases outside the gene matches. CDR3 length: 15 amino acids.

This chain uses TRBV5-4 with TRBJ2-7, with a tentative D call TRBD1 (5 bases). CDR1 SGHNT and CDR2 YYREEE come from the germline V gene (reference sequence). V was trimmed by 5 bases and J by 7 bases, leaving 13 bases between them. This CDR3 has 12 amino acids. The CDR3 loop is CASSSPREEQYF. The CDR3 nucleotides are TGTGCCAGCAGTTCTCCCAGGGAAGAGCAGTACTTC.

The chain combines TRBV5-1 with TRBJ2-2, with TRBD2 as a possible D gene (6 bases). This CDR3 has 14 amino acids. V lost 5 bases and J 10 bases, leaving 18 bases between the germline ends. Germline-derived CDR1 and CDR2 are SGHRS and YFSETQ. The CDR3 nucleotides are TGCGCCAGCAGACCCGGGACTCTAATCGAGGAGCTGTTTTTT. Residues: CASRPGTLIEELFF.

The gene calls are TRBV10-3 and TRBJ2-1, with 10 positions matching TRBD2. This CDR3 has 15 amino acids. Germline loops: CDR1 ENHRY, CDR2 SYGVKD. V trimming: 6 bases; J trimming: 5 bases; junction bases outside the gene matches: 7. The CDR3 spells CAIRRAGGPDNEQFF. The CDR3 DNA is TGTGCCATCAGGAGAGCGGGAGGGCCCGACAATGAGCAGTTCTTC.

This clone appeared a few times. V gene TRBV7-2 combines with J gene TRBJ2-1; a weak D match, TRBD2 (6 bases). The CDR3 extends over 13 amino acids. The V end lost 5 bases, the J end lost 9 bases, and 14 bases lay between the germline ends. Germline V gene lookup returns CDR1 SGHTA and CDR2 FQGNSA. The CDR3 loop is CASSPTSRGEQFF. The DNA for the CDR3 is TGTGCCAGCAGCCCGACTAGTCGCGGTGAGCAGTTCTTC.